This T cell receptor (beta chain) was found in a study of graft-versus-host responses after intestinal transplantation. Looking at the study overall: Each patient got anti-thymocyte globulin induction, then tacrolimus and steroids for roughly 3 years. General study results and limits: Circulating GvH clone levels at their peak were associated with HvG declines (early post-transplant). Recipient marrow showed GvH clones, some seen first in ileum or blood.

This clone was seen a few times. Its antigen remains unidentified. Only in-frame clones appear in the TCRdb table, and some are missing; sequencing was by immunoSEQ multiplex PCR. This table holds roughly 40,000 clones, about 90% found once. The CDR3 runs to 16 residues. This sequence joins TRBV21-1 and TRBJ1-1. TRBV21-1 corresponds to a pseudogene. Sequences were derived from PBMCs, sampled approximately 320 days after intestinal transplant. The sequence came from a human patient who received an intestinal transplant, so some T cells may come from the graft donor. The CDR3 here is CASIIDSLGGWTEAFF. In DNA form, the CDR3 reads TGTGCCAGCATCATAGACAGCCTCGGGGGTTGGACTGAAGCTTTCTTT.